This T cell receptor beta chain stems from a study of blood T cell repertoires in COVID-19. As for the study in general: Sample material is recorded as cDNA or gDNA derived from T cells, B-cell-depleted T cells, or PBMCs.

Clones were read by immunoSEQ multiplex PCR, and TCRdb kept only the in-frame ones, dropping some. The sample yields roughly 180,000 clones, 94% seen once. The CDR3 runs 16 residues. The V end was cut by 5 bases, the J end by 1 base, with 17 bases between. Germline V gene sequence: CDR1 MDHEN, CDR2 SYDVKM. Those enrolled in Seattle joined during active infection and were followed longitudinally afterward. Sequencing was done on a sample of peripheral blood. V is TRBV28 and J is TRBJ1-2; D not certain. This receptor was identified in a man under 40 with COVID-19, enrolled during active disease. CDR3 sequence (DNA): TGTGCCAGCAGTGGAGGGTCCTGGACGGTTAACTATGGCTACACCTTC. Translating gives CASSGGSWTVNYGYTF.